The next 20 T cell receptor beta chains were all read from a single sample in a study of blood T cell repertoires in COVID-19. Sequenced by immunoSEQ multiplex PCR; TCRdb stores in-frame clones only, minus some. The table lists 150,000 to 200,000 clones, 80% to 90% of them singletons. Source material: peripheral blood. The receptors stem from a woman aged 70-85 years with COVID-19, enrolled during active disease.

The J gene is TRBJ2-3, the V gene TRBV4-2; 15 nucleotides agree with TRBD2. The CDR3 runs to 19 residues. J lost 2 bases, V lost 3 bases, and 9 bases had no gene match. CDR1 LGHNA and CDR2 YNFKEQ come from the germline V gene. This CDR3 reads CASSQSPGLAGGATDTQYF. The CDR3 DNA reads as TGTGCCAGCAGCCAGTCCCCCGGACTAGCGGGGGGGGCCACAGATACGCAGTATTTT.

This chain joins TRBV7-9 and TRBJ1-5; D is unclear. The CDR3 has 17 residues. Germline CDR1 reads SEHNR; CDR2 reads FQNEAQ (reference sequence). The V end was cut by 5 bases, the J end by 1 base, with 18 bases between. The CDR3: CASSPGIRFGSNQPQHF. The CDR3 DNA sequence: TGTGCCAGCAGCCCCGGGATACGGTTTGGAAGCAATCAGCCCCAGCATTTT.

The chain employs TRBV4-1 and TRBJ1-1; D possibly corresponds to TRBD1 (6 bases). The V gene's germline CDR1 is MGHRA and CDR2 YSYEKL. Between the trimmed V and J ends, which lost 7 bases and 5 bases, there was a span of 14 bases. This CDR3 has 13 residues. DNA of the CDR3: TGCGCCAGCACGTACAGGGAGGGGACTGAAGCTTTCTTT. Its protein product is CASTYREGTEAFF.

This chain links TRBV11-2 with TRBJ1-2; 7 bases line up with TRBD1. The CDR3 length is 14 residues. J was trimmed by 2 bases and V by 5 bases; bases with no gene match: 5. Germline CDR1 SGHAT, CDR2 FQNNGV. This CDR3 is CASSQGGRNYGYTF. In DNA form, the CDR3 reads TGTGCCAGCAGCCAGGGGGGCAGAAACTATGGCTACACCTTC. The entire variable domain, with the rest obtained from reference TRBV11-2 and TRBJ1-2, is as follows: EAGVAQSPRYKIIEKRQSVAFWCNPISGHATLYWYQQILGQGPKLLIQFQNNGVVDDSQLPKDRFSAERLKGVDSTLKIQPAKLEDSAVYLCASSQGGRNYGYTFGSGTRLTVV.

CDR3 DNA sequence: TGTGCCTGGAGTCCTACAGGGCGCGAGCAGTACTTC. It encodes CAWSPTGREQYF. The rearrangement uses TRBV30 and TRBJ2-7; D might be TRBD1 (6 bases). The ends were cut back, 2 bases at V and 6 bases at J, with 11 bases in the middle. This CDR3 comprises 12 residues. CDR1 is GTSNPN, CDR2 SVGIG, per germline (reference sequence).

The sample holds one count of this clone. The chain uses TRBV5-1 and TRBJ1-1; 9 nucleotides match TRBD1. The CDR3 extends over 15 amino acids. Germline assignment: CDR1 SGHRS and CDR2 YFSETQ. Losses at the gene ends were 4 bases for V and 0 bases for J; bases not matched to a gene: 4. The CDR3 protein is CASSHGTGLNTEAFF. The CDR3 DNA follows: TGCGCCAGCAGCCATGGGACAGGGTTGAACACTGAAGCTTTCTTT. The full variable domain, completed using reference TRBV5-1 and TRBJ1-1, is KAGVTQTPRYLIKTRGQQVTLSCSPISGHRSVSWYQQTPGQGLQFLFEYFSETQRNKGNFPGRFSGRQFSNSRSEMNVSTLELGDSALYLCASSHGTGLNTEAFFGQGTRLTVV.

V gene TRBV27 combines with J gene TRBJ2-5; 11 bases align to TRBD1. The DNA end is more similar to TRBJ2-7, so the J call may be wrong. From germline, CDR1 is MNHEY and CDR2 SMNVEV (reference sequence). This CDR3 comprises 14 residues. CDR3 bases: TGTGCCAGCAGTTTAGGACAGGGGGCCGGCGAGCAGTACTTC. It is translated as CASSLGQGAGEQYF.

The chain has TRBV6-5 and TRBJ2-5, with 14 bases identical to TRBD2. Trimming cost V 4 bases and J 3 bases; bases outside gene matches: 4. The CDR3 is made up of 16 amino acids. CDR1 is MNHEY and CDR2 is SVGAGI in the germline V gene. CDR3 nucleotide sequence: TGTGCCAGCAGTTCAGGACTAGCGGGGGGCGAAGAGACCCAGTACTTC. Amino acid sequence: CASSSGLAGGEETQYF.

The chain combines TRBV4-2 with TRBJ2-7; 7 nucleotides agree with TRBD1. From germline, CDR1 is LGHNA and CDR2 YNFKEQ. Unmatched junction bases numbered 10, after V lost 6 bases and J lost 2 bases. CDR3 length: 15 residues. DNA of the CDR3: TGTGCCAGCAGACTTACCACAGGGGAAACCTACGAGCAGTACTTC. This encodes CASRLTTGETYEQYF.

The chain joins TRBV6-1 to TRBJ1-2; no reliable D call. The CDR3 has 13 amino acids. Between the trimmed V and J ends, which lost 3 bases and 6 bases, there was a span of 11 bases. Germline V lookup: CDR1 MNHNS, CDR2 SASEGT. CDR3 loop: CASSEPSIDGYTF. CDR3 in DNA: TGTGCCAGCAGTGAGCCCTCTATAGATGGCTACACCTTC.

This chain links TRBV19 with TRBJ2-7; 12 nucleotides line up with TRBD2. This CDR3 has 16 residues. J was trimmed by 6 bases and V by 4 bases; bases with no gene match: 10. The V gene's germline CDR1 is LNHDA and CDR2 SQIVND (reference sequence). CDR3 DNA sequence: TGTGCCAGTAGTAGACTGACTAGCGGGGGCCGGGGCGAGCAGTACTTC. It specifies CASSRLTSGGRGEQYF. The full variable domain, in which reference TRBV19 and TRBJ2-7 provide the parts outside the CDR3, is DGGITQSPKYLFRKEGQNVTLSCEQNLNHDAMYWYRQDPGQGLRLIYYSQIVNDFQKGDIAEGYSVSREKKESFPLTVTSAQKNPTAFYLCASSRLTSGGRGEQYFGPGTRLTVT.

This chain connects TRBV25-1 to TRBJ1-1; TRBD1 is a possible D gene (6 bases). The CDR3 totals 15 residues. Germline values: CDR1 MGHDK, CDR2 SYGVNS. The ends were cut back, 3 bases at V and 0 bases at J, with 11 bases in the middle. The CDR3 protein is CASSDDRRMNTEAFF. As DNA, the CDR3 is TGTGCCAGCAGTGATGACAGGCGCATGAACACTGAAGCTTTCTTT. The full variable domain, completed using reference TRBV25-1 and TRBJ1-1, is EADIYQTPRYLVIGTGKKITLECSQTMGHDKMYWYQQDPGMELHLIHYSYGVNSTEKGDLSSESTVSRIRTEHFPLTLESARPSHTSQYLCASSDDRRMNTEAFFGQGTRLTVV.

V gene TRBV23-1 combines with J gene TRBJ1-1; D gene unclear. TRBV23-1 is an open reading frame whose function is uncertain. The V end lost 0 bases, the J end lost 0 bases, and 11 bases lay between the germline ends. The CDR3 length is 16 residues. The CDR3 is CASSQSWARMNTEAFF. The CDR3 nucleotides read TGCGCCAGCAGTCAATCGTGGGCGCGAATGAACACTGAAGCTTTCTTT.

This chain uses TRBV4-1 with TRBJ1-2; TRBD1 might be the D (6 bases). Germline assignment: CDR1 MGHRA and CDR2 YSYEKL. This CDR3 has 14 residues. V lost 4 bases to trimming and J lost 10 bases, with 19 bases between them. The CDR3 nucleotides are TGCGCCAGCAGCCGCCGGTCCGGGACACTCTCCTACACCTTC. Its translation: CASSRRSGTLSYTF.

V is TRBV9 and J is TRBJ2-1; 12 positions match TRBD1. The CDR3 is 16 residues long. Germline CDR1 and CDR2: SGDLS and YYNGEE. V dropped 3 bases and J dropped 7; count of bases not matched to a gene: 8. As DNA, the CDR3 is TGTGCCAGCAGCGAAGTGGGGACAGGGGGCCGGAATGAGCAGTTCTTC. Protein sequence: CASSEVGTGGRNEQFF.

The gene calls are TRBV7-3 and TRBJ2-1, with 8 bases lining up with TRBD2. In germline, CDR1 is SGHTA, CDR2 FQGTGA. Trimming took 1 base from V and 2 from J; bases not matched to a gene: 4. This CDR3 is 16 amino acids long. CDR3 in DNA: TGTGCCAGCAGCTTAAACGGGGGGGCCCCCTACAATGAGCAGTTCTTC. Protein product: CASSLNGGAPYNEQFF. Filled out from reference TRBV7-3 and TRBJ2-1, the complete variable domain reads GAGVSQTPSNKVTEKGKYVELRCDPISGHTALYWYRQSLGQGPEFLIYFQGTGAADDSGLPNDRFFAVRPEGSVSTLKIQRTERGDSAVYLCASSLNGGAPYNEQFFGPGTRLTVL.

This sequence joins TRBV5-6 and TRBJ1-2, with a weak D call TRBD1 (5 bases). The CDR3 sequence is 15 residues long. Per germline, CDR1 SGHDT and CDR2 YYEEEE. Trimming took off 0 bases at V and 0 bases at J, with 9 bases between the two ends. The CDR3 reads CASSLGQPPNYGYTF. Here the CDR3 DNA reads TGTGCCAGCAGCTTGGGACAGCCACCTAACTATGGCTACACCTTC.

The rearrangement joins TRBV14 to TRBJ1-6; 7 nucleotides line up with TRBD1. Trimming at V came to 4 bases and at J to 9 bases, leaving 6 bases not matched to a gene. The germline CDR1 and CDR2 sequences are SGHDN and FVKESK. The CDR3 totals 14 residues. CDR3 protein: CASSLRGGSSPLHF. In DNA form, the CDR3 reads TGTGCCAGCAGCCTGAGAGGGGGCTCTTCACCCCTCCACTTT.

The chain employs TRBV7-3 and TRBJ2-2; the D gene is possibly TRBD1 (5 bases). Trimming stripped 4 bases from V and 4 bases from J, with 19 bases between. This CDR3 has 17 amino acids. Germline values: CDR1 SGHTA, CDR2 FQGTGA. Written as DNA, the CDR3 is TGTGCCAGCAGCTCATCACCTGCAGGGTTTGGCACCGGGGAGCTGTTTTTT. Translating it yields CASSSSPAGFGTGELFF. The full variable domain, completed using reference TRBV7-3 and TRBJ2-2, is GAGVSQTPSNKVTEKGKYVELRCDPISGHTALYWYRQSLGQGPEFLIYFQGTGAADDSGLPNDRFFAVRPEGSVSTLKIQRTERGDSAVYLCASSSSPAGFGTGELFFGEGSRLTVL.

The gene calls are TRBV5-1 and TRBJ1-1; 11 nucleotides line up with TRBD1. Germline V gives CDR1 SGHRS, CDR2 YFSETQ. V was clipped by 0 bases and J by 3 bases; unmatched bases: 1. The CDR3 is 15 residues long. The CDR3 DNA follows: TGCGCCAGCAGCTTGGGGGACAGGGGGTACACTGAAGCTTTCTTT. Translating gives CASSLGDRGYTEAFF.